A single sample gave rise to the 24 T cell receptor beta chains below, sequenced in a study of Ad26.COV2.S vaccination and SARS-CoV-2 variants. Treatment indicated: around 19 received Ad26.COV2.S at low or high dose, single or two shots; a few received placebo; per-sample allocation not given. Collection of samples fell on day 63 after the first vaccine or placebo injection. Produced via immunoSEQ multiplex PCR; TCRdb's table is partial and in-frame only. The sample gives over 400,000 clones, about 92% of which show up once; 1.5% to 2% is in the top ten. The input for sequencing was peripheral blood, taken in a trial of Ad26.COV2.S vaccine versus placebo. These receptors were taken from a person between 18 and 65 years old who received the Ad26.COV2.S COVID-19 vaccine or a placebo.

DNA for the CDR3: TGTGCCAGCTCACGCGGGACAGGTTCGTACGAGCAGTACTTC. Protein product: CASSRGTGSYEQYF. The chain combines TRBV18 with TRBJ2-7, with 8 bases aligning to TRBD1. CDR1 and CDR2 (germline): KGHSH, LQKENI. The length of the CDR3 is 14 residues. The V segment lost 4 bases and the J segment 4 bases; nucleotides outside the gene matches: 6.

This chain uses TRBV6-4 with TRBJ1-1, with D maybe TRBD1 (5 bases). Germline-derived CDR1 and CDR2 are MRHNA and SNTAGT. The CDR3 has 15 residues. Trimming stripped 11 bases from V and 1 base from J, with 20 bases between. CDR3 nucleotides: TGTGCCCTCCACCTAGCCGGACACCGGAACACTGAAGCTTTCTTT. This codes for CALHLAGHRNTEAFF.

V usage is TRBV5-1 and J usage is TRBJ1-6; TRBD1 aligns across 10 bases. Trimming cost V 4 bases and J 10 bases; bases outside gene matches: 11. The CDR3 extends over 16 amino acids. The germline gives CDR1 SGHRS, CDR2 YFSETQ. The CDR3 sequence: CASSGPGTGAISPLHF. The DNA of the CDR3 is TGCGCCAGCAGCGGACCCGGGACAGGGGCCATCTCACCCCTCCACTTT.

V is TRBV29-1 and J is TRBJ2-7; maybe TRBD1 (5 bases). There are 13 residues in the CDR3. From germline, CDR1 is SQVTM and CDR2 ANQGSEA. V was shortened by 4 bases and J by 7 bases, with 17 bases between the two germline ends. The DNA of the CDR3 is TGCAGCGTTGCCACGACAGTTTCGGGTGAGCAGTACTTC. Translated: CSVATTVSGEQYF.

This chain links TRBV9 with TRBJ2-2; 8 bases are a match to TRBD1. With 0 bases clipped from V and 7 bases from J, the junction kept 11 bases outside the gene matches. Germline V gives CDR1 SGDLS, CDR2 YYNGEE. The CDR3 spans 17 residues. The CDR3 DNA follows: TGTGCCAGCAGCGTAGTAGGAGGCAGGGGGCTGAGCGGGGAGCTGTTTTTT. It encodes CASSVVGGRGLSGELFF. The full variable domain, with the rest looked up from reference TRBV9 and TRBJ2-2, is DSGVTQTPKHLITATGQRVTLRCSPRSGDLSVYWYQQSLDQGLQFLIQYYNGEERAKGNILERFSAQQFPDLHSELNLSSLELGDSALYFCASSVVGGRGLSGELFFGEGSRLTVL.

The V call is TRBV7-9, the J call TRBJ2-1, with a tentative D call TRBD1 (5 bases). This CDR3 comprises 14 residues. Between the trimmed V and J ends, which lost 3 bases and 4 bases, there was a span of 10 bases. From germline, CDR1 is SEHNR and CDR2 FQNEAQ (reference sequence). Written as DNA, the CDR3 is TGTGCCAGCAGCTTGAGACAGTTGTACAATGAGCAGTTCTTC. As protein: CASSLRQLYNEQFF. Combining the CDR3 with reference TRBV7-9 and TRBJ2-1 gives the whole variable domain DTGVSQNPRHKITKRGQNVTFRCDPISEHNRLYWYRQTLGQGPEFLTYFQNEAQLEKSRLLSDRFSAERPKGSFSTLEIQRTEQGDSAMYLCASSLRQLYNEQFFGPGTRLTVL.

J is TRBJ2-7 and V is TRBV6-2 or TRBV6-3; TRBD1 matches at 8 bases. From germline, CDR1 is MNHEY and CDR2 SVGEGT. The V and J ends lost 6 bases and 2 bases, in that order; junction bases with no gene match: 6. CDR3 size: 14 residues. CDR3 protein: CASSRDRGTYEQYF. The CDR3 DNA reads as TGTGCCAGCAGCCGAGACAGGGGAACCTACGAGCAGTACTTC.

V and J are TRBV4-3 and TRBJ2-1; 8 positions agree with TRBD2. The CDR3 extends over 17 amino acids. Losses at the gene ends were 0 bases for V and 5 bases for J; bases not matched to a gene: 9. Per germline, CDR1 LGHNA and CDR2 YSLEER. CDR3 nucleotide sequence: TGCGCCAGCAGCCAAGATCGTTTGACTAGCGCCCACAATGAGCAGTTCTTC. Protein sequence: CASSQDRLTSAHNEQFF.

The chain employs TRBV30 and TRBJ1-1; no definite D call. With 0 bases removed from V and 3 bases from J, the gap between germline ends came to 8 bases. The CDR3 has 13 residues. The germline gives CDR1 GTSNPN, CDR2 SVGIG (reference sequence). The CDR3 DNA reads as TGTGCCTGGAGTGTGACCGCCTACACTGAAGCTTTCTTT. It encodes CAWSVTAYTEAFF.

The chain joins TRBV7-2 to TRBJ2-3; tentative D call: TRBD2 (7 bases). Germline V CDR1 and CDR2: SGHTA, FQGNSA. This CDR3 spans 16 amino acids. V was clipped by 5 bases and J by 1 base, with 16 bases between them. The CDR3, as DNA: TGTGCCAGCAGCCCGGGGCGGGGGCCGGGCACAGATACGCAGTATTTT. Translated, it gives CASSPGRGPGTDTQYF.

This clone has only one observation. The CDR3 nucleotides read TGTGCCAGCACAACCCACGTTAATTGGGACTCTGGGTCCCCAGAGACCCAGTACTTC. Amino acids: CASTTHVNWDSGSPETQYF. The genes are TRBV28 and TRBJ2-5; D perhaps matches TRBD2 (6 bases). V was clipped by 7 bases and J by 4 bases, with 31 bases between them. The CDR3 totals 19 residues. Germline V gives CDR1 MDHEN, CDR2 SYDVKM.

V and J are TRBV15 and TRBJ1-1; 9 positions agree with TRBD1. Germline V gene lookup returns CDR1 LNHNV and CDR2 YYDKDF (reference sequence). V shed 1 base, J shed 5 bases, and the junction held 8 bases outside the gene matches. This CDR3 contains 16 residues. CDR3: CATSRGADRGWTEAFF. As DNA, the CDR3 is TGTGCCACCAGCAGAGGTGCTGACAGGGGGTGGACTGAAGCTTTCTTT.

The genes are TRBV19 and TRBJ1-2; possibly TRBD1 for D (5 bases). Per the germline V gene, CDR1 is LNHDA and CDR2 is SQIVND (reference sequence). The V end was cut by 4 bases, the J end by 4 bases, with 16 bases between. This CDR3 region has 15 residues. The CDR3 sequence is CASSRQGSWGYGYTF. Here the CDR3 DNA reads TGTGCCAGTAGTAGGCAGGGAAGTTGGGGCTATGGCTACACCTTC.

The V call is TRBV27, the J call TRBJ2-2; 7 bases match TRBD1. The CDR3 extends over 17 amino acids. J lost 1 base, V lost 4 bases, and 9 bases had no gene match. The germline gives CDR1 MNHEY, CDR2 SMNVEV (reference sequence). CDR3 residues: CASSSPRAGGNTGELFF. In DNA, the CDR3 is TGTGCCAGCAGTTCCCCCCGGGCAGGGGGGAACACCGGGGAGCTGTTTTTT.

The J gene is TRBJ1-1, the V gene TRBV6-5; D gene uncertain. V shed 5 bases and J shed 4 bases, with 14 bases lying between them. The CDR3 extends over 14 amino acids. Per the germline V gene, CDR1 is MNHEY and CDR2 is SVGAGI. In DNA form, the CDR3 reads TGTGCCAGCAGTCCTAACGGAGGCGTCACTGAAGCTTTCTTT. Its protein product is CASSPNGGVTEAFF.

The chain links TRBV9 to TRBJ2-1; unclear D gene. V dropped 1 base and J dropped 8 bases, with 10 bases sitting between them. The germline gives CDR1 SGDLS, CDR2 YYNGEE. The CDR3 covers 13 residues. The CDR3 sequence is CASSVFLNHEQFF. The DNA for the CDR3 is TGTGCCAGCAGCGTATTCCTTAACCATGAGCAGTTCTTC.

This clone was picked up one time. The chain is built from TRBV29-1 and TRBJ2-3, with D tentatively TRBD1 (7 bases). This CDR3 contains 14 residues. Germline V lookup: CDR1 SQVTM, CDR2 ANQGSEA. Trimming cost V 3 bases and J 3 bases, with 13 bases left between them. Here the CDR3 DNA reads TGCAGCGTTGATAATGCAGGGGGGACAGATACGCAGTATTTT. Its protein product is CSVDNAGGTDTQYF.

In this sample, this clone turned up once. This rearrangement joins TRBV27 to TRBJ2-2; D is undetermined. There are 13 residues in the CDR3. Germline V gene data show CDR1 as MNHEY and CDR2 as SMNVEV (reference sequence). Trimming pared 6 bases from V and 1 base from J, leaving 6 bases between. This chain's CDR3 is CASSSLNTGELFF. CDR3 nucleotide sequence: TGTGCCAGCAGCAGCCTGAACACCGGGGAGCTGTTTTTT.

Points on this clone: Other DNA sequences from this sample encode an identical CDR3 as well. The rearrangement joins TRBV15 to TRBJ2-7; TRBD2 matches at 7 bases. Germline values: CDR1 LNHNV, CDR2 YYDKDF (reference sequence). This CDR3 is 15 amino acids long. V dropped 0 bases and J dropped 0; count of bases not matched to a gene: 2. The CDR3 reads CATSREGGGSYEQYF. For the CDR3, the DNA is TGTGCCACCAGCAGAGAGGGCGGGGGCTCCTACGAGCAGTACTTC.

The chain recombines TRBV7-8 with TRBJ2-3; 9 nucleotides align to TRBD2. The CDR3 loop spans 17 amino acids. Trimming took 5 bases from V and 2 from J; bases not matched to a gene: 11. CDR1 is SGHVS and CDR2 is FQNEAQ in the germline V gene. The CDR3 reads CASSVRAAGGPTDTQYF. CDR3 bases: TGTGCCAGCAGCGTCCGGGCGGCGGGGGGGCCCACAGATACGCAGTATTTT.

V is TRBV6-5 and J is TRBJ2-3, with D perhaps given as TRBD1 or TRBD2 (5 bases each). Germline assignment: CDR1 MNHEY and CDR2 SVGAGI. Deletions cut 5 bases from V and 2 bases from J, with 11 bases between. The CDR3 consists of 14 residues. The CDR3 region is CASSSWGNTDTQYF. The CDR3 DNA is TGTGCCAGCAGTAGCTGGGGGAACACAGATACGCAGTATTTT.

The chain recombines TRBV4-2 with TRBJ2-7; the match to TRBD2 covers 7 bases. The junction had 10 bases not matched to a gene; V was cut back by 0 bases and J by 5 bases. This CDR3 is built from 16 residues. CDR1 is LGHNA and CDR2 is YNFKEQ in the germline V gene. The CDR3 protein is CASSQETWEGTHEQYF. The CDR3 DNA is TGTGCCAGCAGCCAAGAAACCTGGGAGGGCACCCACGAGCAGTACTTC.

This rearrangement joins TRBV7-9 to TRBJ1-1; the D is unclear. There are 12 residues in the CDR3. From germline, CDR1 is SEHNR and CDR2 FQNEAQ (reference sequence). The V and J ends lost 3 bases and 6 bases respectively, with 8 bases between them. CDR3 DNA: TGTGCCAGCAGCTTGAGAGGTCCTGAAGCTTTCTTT. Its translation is CASSLRGPEAFF.

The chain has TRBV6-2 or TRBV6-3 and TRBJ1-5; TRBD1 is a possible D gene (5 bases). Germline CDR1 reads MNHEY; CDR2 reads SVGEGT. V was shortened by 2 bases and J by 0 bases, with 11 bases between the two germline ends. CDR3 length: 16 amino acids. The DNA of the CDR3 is TGTGCCAGCAGTTACGGGGGGAGCGATAGCAATCAGCCCCAGCATTTT. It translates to CASSYGGSDSNQPQHF.